This TCR beta chain emerged from a study of monozygotic twins with inflammatory bowel disease. Overall study findings and caveats: Among T cells, the various subtypes were not distinguishable. Patients with IBD had less TCRbeta diversity (inverse Simpson) than their healthy co-twins.

It was from whole blood, with no T cell sorting, that total RNA was isolated. Concerning this clonotype itself: Its specificity is not known.

The UMIs contained a 6-nucleotide sample barcode. They were added by template switching during cDNA synthesis. TCRdb reprocessed the 5' RACE reads and keeps a single row for each CDR3 protein, giving no DNA. The sample table includes about 330,000 distinct CDR3 sequences. The clonotype was recovered from a human donor with ulcerative colitis or Crohn's disease, or a healthy co-twin of an affected twin (not recorded which). The sample taken for sequencing was blood.

CDR3 sequence: CATSRSGTVNQPQHF. This chain connects TRBV15 to TRBJ1-5; the D call of TRBD1 rests on TCRdb alone, since no DNA is present to check it. This CDR3 comprises 15 residues. The germline CDR1 and CDR2 sequences are LNHNV and YYDKDF (reference sequence).